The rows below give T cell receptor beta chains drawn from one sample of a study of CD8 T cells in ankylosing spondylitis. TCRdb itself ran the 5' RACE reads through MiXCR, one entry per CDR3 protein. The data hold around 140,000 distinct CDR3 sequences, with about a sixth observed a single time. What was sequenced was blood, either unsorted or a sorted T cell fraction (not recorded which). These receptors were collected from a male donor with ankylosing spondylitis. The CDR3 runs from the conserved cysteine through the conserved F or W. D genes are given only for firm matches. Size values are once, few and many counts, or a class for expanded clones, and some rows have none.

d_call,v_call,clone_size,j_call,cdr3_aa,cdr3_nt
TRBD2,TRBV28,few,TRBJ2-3,CASSLKLAGSDTQYF,TGTGCCAGCAGTTTAAAACTAGCGGGATCGGATACGCAGTATTTT
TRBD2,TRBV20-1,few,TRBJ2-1,CSARRREGSYNEQFF,TGCAGTGCTAGGCGGCGGGAGGGCTCCTACAATGAGCAGTTCTTC
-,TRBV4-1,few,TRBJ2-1,CASSQDTEQFF,TGCGCCAGCAGCCAAGATACTGAGCAGTTCTTC
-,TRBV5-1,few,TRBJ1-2,CASSPTSYADGYTF,TGCGCCAGCAGCCCCACGTCTTATGCGGATGGCTACACCTTC
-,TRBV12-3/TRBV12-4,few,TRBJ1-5,CASSFDLWNQPQHF,TGTGCCAGCAGCTTTGACTTGTGGAATCAGCCCCAGCATTTT
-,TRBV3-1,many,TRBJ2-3,CASRSSGSTDTQYF,TGTGCCAGCAGATCCAGCGGCAGCACAGATACGCAGTATTTT
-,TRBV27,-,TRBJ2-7,CASSSGGTPYEQYF,TGTGCCAGCAGTTCTGGCGGTACCCCCTACGAGCAGTACTTC
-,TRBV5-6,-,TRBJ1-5,CASSFWTKLKPQHF,TGTGCCAGCAGCTTTTGGACCAAGTTAAAGCCCCAGCATTTT
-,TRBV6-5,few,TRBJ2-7,CASSYSKQYEQYF,TGTGCCAGCAGTTACTCGAAACAGTACGAGCAGTACTTC
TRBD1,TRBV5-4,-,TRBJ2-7,CASSLGGQAYEQYF,TGTGCCAGCAGCTTGGGAGGACAGGCATACGAGCAGTACTTC
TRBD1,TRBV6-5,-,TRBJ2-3,CASSYLRDRGGSTDTQYF,TGTGCCAGCAGTTACCTTAGAGACAGGGGGGGAAGCACAGATACGCAGTATTTT
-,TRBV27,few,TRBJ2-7,CASSHPGTYEQYF,TGTGCCAGCAGCCATCCTGGGACCTACGAGCAGTACTTC
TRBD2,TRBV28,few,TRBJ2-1,CASNIRTSGNNEQFF,TGTGCCAGCAACATTCGGACTAGCGGAAACAATGAGCAGTTCTTC
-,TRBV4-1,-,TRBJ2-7,CASSQDPVTVSYEQYF,TGCGCCAGCAGCCAAGATCCTGTGACGGTCTCCTACGAGCAGTACTTC
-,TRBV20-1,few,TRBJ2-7,CSFHSSDNYEQYF,TGCAGTTTTCATTCGTCTGATAACTACGAGCAGTACTTC
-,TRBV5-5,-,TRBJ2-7,CASSFGLGGYEQYF,TGTGCCAGCAGCTTCGGATTAGGGGGCTACGAGCAGTACTTC
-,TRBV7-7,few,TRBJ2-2,CASSPDGATFTGELFF,TGTGCCAGCAGCCCCGACGGGGCTACATTCACCGGGGAGCTGTTTTTT
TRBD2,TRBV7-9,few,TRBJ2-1,CASSLAGLAGYNEQFF,TGTGCCAGCAGCTTAGCGGGGCTAGCGGGCTACAATGAGCAGTTCTTC
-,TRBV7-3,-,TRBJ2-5,CASITVSQTQYF,TGTGCCAGCATCACAGTCTCACAGACCCAGTACTTC
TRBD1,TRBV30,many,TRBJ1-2,CAWSYAGGVSNYGYTF,TGTGCCTGGAGTTACGCAGGGGGAGTTTCTAACTATGGCTACACCTTC
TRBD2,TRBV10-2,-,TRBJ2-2,CASSRMGTMNTGELFF,TGCGCCAGCAGCCGAATGGGGACTATGAACACCGGGGAGCTGTTTTTT
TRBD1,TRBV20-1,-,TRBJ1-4,CSAYPPGQGNEKLFF,TGCAGTGCTTACCCGCCGGGACAGGGTAATGAAAAACTGTTTTTT
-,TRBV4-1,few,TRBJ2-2,CASSQDTTKTGELFF,TGCGCCAGCAGCCAAGATACGACCAAGACCGGGGAGCTGTTTTTT
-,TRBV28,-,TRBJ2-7,CASIGHTYSYEQYF,TGTGCCAGCATCGGGCATACCTACTCCTACGAGCAGTACTTC
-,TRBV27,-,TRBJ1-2,CASSGVHREGYYGYTF,TGTGCCAGCAGTGGGGTACACAGGGAGGGGTACTATGGCTACACCTTC
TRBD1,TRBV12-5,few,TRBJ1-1,CASGLSTGGWIEAFF,TGTGCTAGTGGTTTGTCGACAGGGGGATGGATTGAAGCTTTCTTT
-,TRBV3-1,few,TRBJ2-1,CASSQDLGSRRYNEQFF,TGTGCCAGCAGCCAAGATTTGGGGAGCCGACGATACAATGAGCAGTTCTTC
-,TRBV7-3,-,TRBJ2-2,CASSDKAGNTGELFF,TGTGCCAGCAGCGACAAAGCGGGGAACACCGGGGAGCTGTTTTTT
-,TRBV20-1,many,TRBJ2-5,CSARAWEEGETQYF,TGCAGTGCTAGAGCCTGGGAGGAAGGGGAGACCCAGTACTTC
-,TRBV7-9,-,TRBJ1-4,CASSANEKLFF,TGTGCCAGCAGCGCGAATGAAAAACTGTTTTTT
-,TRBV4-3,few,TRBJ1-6,CASSQGTAYNSPLHF,TGCGCCAGCAGCCAAGGGACAGCATATAATTCACCCCTCCACTTT
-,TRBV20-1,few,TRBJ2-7,CSARGNRDSYEQYF,TGCAGTGCTAGAGGTAACAGGGACTCCTACGAGCAGTACTTC
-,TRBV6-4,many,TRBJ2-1,CASSVGGVPSDEQFF,TGTGCCAGCAGTGTCGGAGGGGTACCGTCAGATGAGCAGTTCTTC
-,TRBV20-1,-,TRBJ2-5,CSARGGGGTQYF,TGCAGTGCTAGAGGAGGGGGAGGGACCCAGTACTTC
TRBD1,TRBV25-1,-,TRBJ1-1,CASSEGSRGREETEAFF,TGTGCCAGCAGTGAGGGGTCCAGGGGGCGCGAAGAAACTGAAGCTTTCTTT
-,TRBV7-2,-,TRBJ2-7,CASSLAIGSHEQYF,TGTGCCAGCAGCTTAGCGATCGGCTCCCACGAGCAGTACTTC
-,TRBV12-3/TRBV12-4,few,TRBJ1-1,CASSLLTRATEAFF,TGTGCCAGCAGTTTACTCACCAGGGCTACTGAAGCTTTCTTT